Below, 20 T cell receptor beta chains from the same sample are listed, as sequenced in a study of T cells in Graves' hyperthyroidism and ophthalmopathy. Researchers took RNA transcripts and amplified the TCR beta CDR3 regions from them. RT-PCR in the first round (using the HTBI primer set) targeted the TCR CDR3. TCRdb fed the multiplex PCR reads into MiXCR, producing one record per CDR3 protein. The table shows hundreds of thousands of distinct CDR3 sequences, with more than 30% occurring only once. The sample was blood. The receptors derive from a man between 18 and 29 years old with Graves' hyperthyroidism.

This clonotype showed up many times. The J gene is TRBJ1-2, the V gene TRBV7-9; D remains unclear. This CDR3 region has 15 residues. With 1 base removed from V and 5 bases from J, the gap between germline ends came to 14 bases. CDR1 is SEHNR, CDR2 FQNEAQ, per germline (reference sequence). The CDR3 is CASSLGTDNLYGYTF. As DNA, the CDR3 is TGTGCCAGCAGCTTAGGCACGGATAACTTATATGGCTACACCTTC.

The gene calls are TRBV2 and TRBJ1-2; D remains unclear. V was trimmed by 2 bases and J by 4 bases, leaving 5 bases between them. The CDR3 consists of 12 residues. CDR1 and CDR2 (germline): SNHLY, FYNNEI. The CDR3 is CASSERSYGYTF. DNA of the CDR3: TGTGCCAGCAGTGAAAGGTCCTATGGCTACACCTTC.

The chain recombines TRBV6-5 with TRBJ1-4; D remains ambiguous. In germline, CDR1 is MNHEY, CDR2 SVGAGI. The CDR3 has 15 residues. The germline V and J ends were trimmed by 0 bases and 5 bases, with 10 bases remaining between them. CDR3 amino acids: CASSYSAEQNEKLFF. In DNA form, the CDR3 reads TGTGCCAGCAGTTACTCCGCAGAGCAGAATGAAAAACTGTTTTTT.

A remark on this clonotype: At one end the junction does not follow the germline gene, possibly because of a read error. This chain links TRBV7-2 with TRBJ1-1, with a weak D call TRBD1 (6 bases). This CDR3 contains 15 residues. Germline V gene sequence: CDR1 SGHTA, CDR2 FQGNSA. CDR3 sequence: CASSLGDTMNTEAFF. For the CDR3, the DNA is TGCGCCAGCAGCTTGGGGGACACCATGAACACTGAAGCTTTCTTT.

This clonotype was recorded many times. The CDR3 here is CATSSSGTGGTGELFF. The CDR3 nucleotides read TGTGCCACCAGCAGCTCCGGGACAGGGGGGACCGGGGAGCTGTTTTTT. V and J are TRBV15 and TRBJ2-2; 11 bases map to TRBD1. This CDR3 is 16 amino acids long. Germline V lookup: CDR1 LNHNV, CDR2 YYDKDF (reference sequence). The trim removed 3 bases at V and 5 bases at J, leaving 5 bases unmatched.

The chain employs TRBV14 and TRBJ2-7, with D perhaps matching TRBD2 (6 bases). The CDR3 loop spans 14 amino acids. V was shortened by 2 bases and J by 5 bases, with 13 bases between the two germline ends. Germline V lookup: CDR1 SGHDN, CDR2 FVKESK. CDR3 coding DNA: TGTGCCAGCAGCCAAATCACTAGCAAGGACGAGCAGTACTTC. It specifies CASSQITSKDEQYF.

This clonotype was picked up many times. The chain uses TRBV24-1 and TRBJ1-2; no clear D. Trimming pared 7 bases from V and 4 bases from J, leaving 21 bases between. Per germline, CDR1 KGHDR and CDR2 SFDVKD. This CDR3 region has 16 residues. The CDR3 sequence is CATRRPLTSGLYGYTF. In DNA, the CDR3 is TGTGCCACCAGACGACCTCTCACCTCCGGGCTCTATGGCTACACCTTC.

The V gene is TRBV15, the J gene TRBJ1-5; possibly TRBD1 for D (6 bases). This CDR3 is 13 amino acids long. CDR1 is LNHNV, CDR2 YYDKDF, per germline (reference sequence). Trimming cost V 0 bases and J 10 bases, with 10 bases left between them. The CDR3 nucleotides are TGTGCCACCAGCAGAGATGCAGGGGACCCCCAGCATTTT. This codes for CATSRDAGDPQHF.

The chain's CDR3 is CASATQIGANVLTF. The DNA for the CDR3 is TGTGCCAGCGCCACTCAAATCGGGGCCAACGTCCTGACTTTC. The chain combines TRBV5-6 with TRBJ2-6; D unclear. The CDR3 has 14 amino acids. The V gene's germline CDR1 is SGHDT and CDR2 YYEEEE. The V and J ends lost 7 bases and 4 bases respectively, with 12 bases between them.

V is TRBV10-3 and J is TRBJ2-3, with 7 nucleotides matching TRBD2. CDR3 size: 16 residues. Trimming at V came to 0 bases and at J to 3 bases, leaving 6 bases not matched to a gene. Germline lookup yields CDR1 ENHRY and CDR2 SYGVKD. CDR3 region: CAISESSGAPTDTQYF. CDR3 sequence (DNA): TGTGCCATCAGTGAGTCGAGCGGGGCCCCGACAGATACGCAGTATTTT.

The chain combines TRBV7-2 with TRBJ1-2; 8 positions agree with TRBD1. Germline V gene sequence: CDR1 SGHTA, CDR2 FQGNSA. After removal of 2 bases from V and 4 bases from J, the junction contained 9 bases not matched to a gene. The CDR3 is 16 residues long. The CDR3 region has the DNA TGTGCCAGCAGCTTATCCGGGACAGGACGTGGCTATGGCTACACCTTC. Encoded protein: CASSLSGTGRGYGYTF.

This clonotype was counted ten times or more. The genes are TRBV12-3 or TRBV12-4 and TRBJ1-2; 7 positions agree with TRBD1. The CDR3 spans 13 residues. Germline trimming cut 5 bases from V and 7 bases from J; bases unmatched to any gene: 7. This CDR3 reads CASSPDRRSGYTF. The DNA for the CDR3 is TGTGCCAGCAGTCCGGACAGGCGAAGTGGCTACACCTTC.

This clonotype was observed a handful of times. The V call is TRBV5-6, the J call TRBJ1-1; no reliable D call. CDR1 is SGHDT and CDR2 is YYEEEE in the germline V gene. Trimming cost V 2 bases and J 4 bases, with 12 bases left between them. The CDR3 loop spans 14 amino acids. CDR3 protein: CASSLGRASTEAFF. In DNA form, the CDR3 reads TGTGCCAGCAGCTTAGGAAGGGCGAGCACTGAAGCTTTCTTT.

V and J are TRBV6-1 and TRBJ1-2; no definite D call. Germline loops: CDR1 MNHNS, CDR2 SASEGT. Trimming stripped 5 bases from V and 6 bases from J, with 13 bases between. CDR3 size: 13 residues. CDR3 DNA sequence: TGTGCCAGCAGTAACCGGATCGGGGATGGCTACACCTTC. Protein product: CASSNRIGDGYTF.

In its sample, this clonotype was seen many times. V is TRBV6-1 and J is TRBJ1-1; D unresolved. The V end lost 3 bases, the J end lost 8 bases, and 7 bases lay between the germline ends. Germline V gene lookup returns CDR1 MNHNS and CDR2 SASEGT. This CDR3 is built from 11 residues. CDR3 in amino acids: CASSDGYEAFF. The CDR3 region has the DNA TGTGCCAGCAGTGACGGCTACGAAGCTTTCTTT.

As DNA, the CDR3 is TGTGCCAGCAGCTTTGACCAAAACTACGAGCAGTACTTC. Its protein product is CASSFDQNYEQYF. The chain recombines TRBV6-5 with TRBJ2-7; D is unresolved. Germline CDR1 MNHEY, CDR2 SVGAGI. V lost 6 bases, J lost 3 bases, and 12 bases lay in between. The CDR3 is 13 amino acids.

This clonotype was counted a few times. This chain joins TRBV20-1 and TRBJ2-5; D gene uncertain. V lost 0 bases, J lost 1 base, and 6 bases lay in between. Germline CDR1 DFQATT, CDR2 SNEGSKA (reference sequence). The CDR3 contains 13 residues. The DNA of the CDR3 is TGCAGTGCTAGAGATAACGGCCAAGAGACCCAGTACTTC. Its protein is CSARDNGQETQYF.

This clonotype was counted only a few times. The rearrangement uses TRBV20-1 and TRBJ1-1; tentatively, D is TRBD1 (5 bases). Germline V gives CDR1 DFQATT, CDR2 SNEGSKA (reference sequence). There are 13 residues in the CDR3. CDR3 residues: CSVGGRGYTEAFF. DNA for the CDR3: TGCAGCGTTGGAGGGAGGGGCTACACTGAAGCTTTCTTT.

The sample holds a few counts of this clonotype. Just one base apart from a much larger clone, this may be a read error. The chain uses TRBV10-3 and TRBJ1-2, with TRBD1 identical over 9 bases. CDR1 and CDR2 (germline): ENHRY, SYGVKD. The CDR3 contains 12 residues. V shed 6 bases and J 4 bases; nucleotides not matched to a gene: 0. The CDR3 region is CAIRGQGYGYTF. For the CDR3, the DNA is TGTGCCATCAGGGGACAGGGCTATGGCTACACCTTC.

The rearrangement joins TRBV6-6 to TRBJ2-5; D is possibly TRBD2 (5 bases). This CDR3 spans 16 amino acids. V was pared by 4 bases and J by 1 base, with 16 bases between. From germline, CDR1 is MNHNY and CDR2 SVGAGI (reference sequence). CDR3 sequence reads: CASSSADWAAQETQYF. CDR3 in DNA: TGTGCCAGCAGTTCCGCGGACTGGGCAGCCCAAGAGACCCAGTACTTC.